One sample yielded the 5 T cell receptor beta chains listed below, sequenced in a study of T cell responses to AZD1222 COVID-19 vaccine. This table comes from immunoSEQ multiplex PCR, and its TCRdb copy is limited to in-frame clones, with some not included. The sample records roughly 29,000 clones, over 90% being singletons. The specimen comprised peripheral blood, sampled on day 0 of AZD1222 vaccination. These receptors were obtained from an adult in good health.

This clone was observed a few times. The rearrangement joins TRBV7-9 to TRBJ2-1; TRBD2 might be the D (6 bases). Trimming stripped 5 bases from V and 6 bases from J, with 17 bases between. The CDR3 length is 15 residues. CDR1 and CDR2 (germline): SEHNR, FQNEAQ (reference sequence). This CDR3 reads CASSTQLAGTNEQFF. The CDR3 DNA reads as TGTGCCAGCAGCACCCAATTGGCGGGGACCAATGAGCAGTTCTTC.

The chain uses TRBV5-4 and TRBJ1-2; TRBD1 matches at 11 bases. V shed 0 bases and J 4 bases; nucleotides not matched to a gene: 8. Germline assignment: CDR1 SGHNT and CDR2 YYREEE (reference sequence). CDR3 size: 17 residues. The CDR3 nucleotides are TGTGCCAGCAGCTTGGGGGCGGCGGGACAGGGGGTCTATGGCTACACCTTC. It codes for CASSLGAAGQGVYGYTF.

This clone appeared once. The rearrangement links TRBV19 to TRBJ1-5; no clear D. The germline V gene has CDR1 LNHDA and CDR2 SQIVND (reference sequence). This CDR3 has 15 amino acids. Between the trimmed V and J ends, which lost 3 bases and 0 bases, there was a span of 9 bases. The CDR3 region has the DNA TGTGCCAGTAGTATGGGGAGGAGTAGCAATCAGCCCCAGCATTTT. It translates to CASSMGRSSNQPQHF. Together with reference TRBV19 and TRBJ1-5, the CDR3 gives the full variable domain: DGGITQSPKYLFRKEGQNVTLSCEQNLNHDAMYWYRQDPGQGLRLIYYSQIVNDFQKGDIAEGYSVSREKKESFPLTVTSAQKNPTAFYLCASSMGRSSNQPQHFGDGTRLSIL.

This clone turned up a few times. The chain couples TRBV5-5 to TRBJ2-1, with 7 bases that match TRBD1. Per germline, CDR1 SGHKS and CDR2 YYEKEE (reference sequence). The CDR3 loop spans 13 amino acids. V lost 3 bases, J lost 8 bases, and 5 bases stayed unmatched. The CDR3 reads CASSSLGQDEQFF. The CDR3 DNA is TGTGCCAGCAGCTCGTTAGGACAGGATGAGCAGTTCTTC.

The chain uses TRBV5-1 and TRBJ2-2, with 7 positions matching TRBD1. J lost 2 bases, V lost 4 bases, and 8 bases had no gene match. The germline V gene encodes CDR1 SGHRS and CDR2 YFSETQ. The CDR3 runs 16 residues. CDR3 coding DNA: TGCGCCAGCAGCAGATCCGGGACAGCCAACACCGGGGAGCTGTTTTTT. It yields the protein CASSRSGTANTGELFF.